This T cell receptor (beta chain) was sequenced for a study of cytomegalovirus exposure and HLA in healthy donors. The V and J ends lost 3 bases and 2 bases, in that order; junction bases with no gene match: 4. CDR3 length: 16 residues. CDR1 and CDR2 (germline): SGHVS, FNYEAQ. Primers included in the PCR were 60 Vbeta and 13 Jbeta primers. TCRdb's copy holds only in-frame clones and misses some; the assay was immunoSEQ multiplex PCR. The table includes 98,000 or so clones, 75% to 80% detected once. The rearrangement uses TRBV7-6 and TRBJ2-3; TRBD2 matches 11 bases. This receptor was identified in a female donor in good health and CMV-seronegative. The source material was PBMCs. CDR3 coding DNA: TGTGCCAGCAGCTTCAGACTAGCGGGGATCACAGATACGCAGTATTTT. Amino acids: CASSFRLAGITDTQYF.